The 16 T cell receptor beta chains below were found in one sample sequenced in a study of CXCR3-negative and CXCR3-positive naive CD8 T cells. UMI-labeled 5' RACE yielded the TRB cDNA libraries. TCRdb derives one entry per CDR3 protein from the 5' RACE reads, leaving out DNA. The record lists around 90,000 distinct CDR3 sequences, of which the ten most abundant hold about 1%. Specimen: naive CXCR3- CD8+ T cells from blood. This sample's subset: CD45RO-CCR7+CD27+CD95- naive CD8+ T cells lacking CXCR3 (TNR3-). These receptors were collected from a human donor in good health. Some clones in this sample may be carry-over from other donors' samples.

V gene TRBV14 combines with J gene TRBJ2-1; TCRdb picks TRBD1, but there is no DNA to check that call. CDR1 is SGHDN, CDR2 FVKESK, per germline. The CDR3 totals 16 residues. The chain's CDR3 is CASSRGTSESYNEQFF.

This CDR3 reads CASSSAGLYEQYF. The rearrangement joins TRBV6-2 or TRBV6-3 to TRBJ2-7; TCRdb reports TRBD2, a call that lacks DNA to check it against. The CDR3 is made up of 13 amino acids. The germline V gene encodes CDR1 MNHEY and CDR2 SVGEGT.

The V and J genes are TRBV7-2 and TRBJ1-2. This CDR3 contains 16 residues. Germline CDR1 SGHTA, CDR2 FQGNSA. CDR3 sequence reads: CASSLEGGTTDYGYTF.

The J gene is TRBJ1-5, the V gene TRBV29-1; TCRdb indicates TRBD1, and absent DNA this call remains unverified. The CDR3 contains 14 residues. The germline CDR1 and CDR2 sequences are SQVTM and ANQGSEA. The CDR3 reads CSVDTGTDNQPQHF.

The V and J genes are TRBV29-1 and TRBJ2-1; checking the TCRdb D call of TRBD2 is not possible without DNA. Germline CDR1 and CDR2: SQVTM and ANQGSEA. The CDR3 runs to 14 residues. CDR3 residues: CSVSGSDRSNEQFF.

The V call is TRBV14, the J call TRBJ1-1; TCRdb names TRBD1, which stays unverified in the absence of DNA. CDR1 is SGHDN and CDR2 is FVKESK in the germline V gene. This CDR3 has 15 amino acids. The CDR3: CASSRLVTGGTEAFF.

The chain combines TRBV7-9 with TRBJ1-1; TCRdb's D call of TRBD1 is untestable without DNA. CDR1 and CDR2 (germline): SEHNR, FQNEAQ (reference sequence). This CDR3 is 14 amino acids long. The CDR3 sequence is CASSLTGGYTEAFF.

The rearrangement joins TRBV15 to TRBJ1-1; TCRdb's D call, TRBD1, is unchecked because there is no DNA. This CDR3 comprises 15 residues. The germline V gene encodes CDR1 LNHNV and CDR2 YYDKDF (reference sequence). The CDR3 loop is CATSRDGGYSAEAFF.

The rearrangement uses TRBV7-2 and TRBJ2-5; TCRdb lists TRBD2, though no DNA is available to test this call. This CDR3 is 16 amino acids long. Germline V gene sequence: CDR1 SGHTA, CDR2 FQGNSA. The CDR3 loop reads CASSLFVLASAETQYF.

The chain uses TRBV5-6 and TRBJ1-2; TCRdb picks TRBD1, but there is no DNA to check that call. This CDR3 has 14 amino acids. Germline CDR1 reads SGHDT; CDR2 reads YYEEEE. CDR3 protein: CAISPTGLIYGYTF.

The J gene is TRBJ2-7, the V gene TRBV15. Germline V gives CDR1 LNHNV, CDR2 YYDKDF (reference sequence). This CDR3 is 13 amino acids long. The CDR3 sequence: CATTTPNGYEQYF.

The chain is built from TRBV6-1 and TRBJ2-2; TCRdb reports TRBD2, a call that lacks DNA to check it against. Germline assignment: CDR1 MNHNS and CDR2 SASEGT. This CDR3 is built from 13 residues. CDR3 protein: CASMGLNTGELFF.

The J gene is TRBJ2-5, the V gene TRBV6-5; the D call of TRBD2 rests on TCRdb alone, since no DNA is present to check it. The CDR3 spans 15 residues. The germline V gene encodes CDR1 MNHEY and CDR2 SVGAGI. CDR3 amino acids: CASSVAGGTQETQYF.

The V gene is TRBV9, the J gene TRBJ2-7. Germline V CDR1 and CDR2: SGDLS, YYNGEE. The length of the CDR3 is 12 residues. CDR3 sequence: CASSPMGYEQYF.

V is TRBV20-1 and J is TRBJ2-1. The CDR3 totals 14 residues. The germline gives CDR1 DFQATT, CDR2 SNEGSKA (reference sequence). CDR3 residues: CSARDLGSYNEQFF.

The chain joins TRBV16 to TRBJ1-2; TCRdb lists TRBD1, though no DNA is available to test this call. CDR1 and CDR2 (germline): KGHSY, FQNENV. CDR3 length: 12 amino acids. The CDR3 is CASSRAQDGYTF.